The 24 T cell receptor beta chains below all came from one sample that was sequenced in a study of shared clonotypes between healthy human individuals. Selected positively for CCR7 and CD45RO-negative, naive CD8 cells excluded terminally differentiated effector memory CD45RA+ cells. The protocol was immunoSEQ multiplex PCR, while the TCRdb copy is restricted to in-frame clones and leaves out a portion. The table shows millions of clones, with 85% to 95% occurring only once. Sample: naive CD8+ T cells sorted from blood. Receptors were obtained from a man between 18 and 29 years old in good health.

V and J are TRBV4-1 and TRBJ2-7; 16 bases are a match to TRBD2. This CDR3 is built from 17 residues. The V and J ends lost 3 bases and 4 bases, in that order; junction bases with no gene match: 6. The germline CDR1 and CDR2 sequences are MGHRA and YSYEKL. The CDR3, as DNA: TGCGCCAGCAGCCAGGGACTAGCGGGAGGGGGAGGATACGAGCAGTACTTC. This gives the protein CASSQGLAGGGGYEQYF.

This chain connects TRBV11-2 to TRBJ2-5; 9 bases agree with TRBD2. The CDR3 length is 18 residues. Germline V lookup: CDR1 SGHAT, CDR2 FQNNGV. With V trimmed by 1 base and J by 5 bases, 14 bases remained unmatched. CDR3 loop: CASSLGILTSGTGETQYF. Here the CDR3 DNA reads TGTGCCAGCAGCTTAGGTATTCTGACTAGCGGTACAGGGGAGACCCAGTACTTC.

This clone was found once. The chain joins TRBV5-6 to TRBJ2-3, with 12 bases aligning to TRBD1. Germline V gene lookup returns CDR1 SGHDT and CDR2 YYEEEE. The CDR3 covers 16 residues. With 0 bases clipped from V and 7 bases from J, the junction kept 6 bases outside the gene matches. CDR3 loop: CASSLAGTGGGNTQYF. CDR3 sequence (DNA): TGTGCCAGCAGCTTGGCCGGGACAGGGGGCGGAAATACGCAGTATTTT.

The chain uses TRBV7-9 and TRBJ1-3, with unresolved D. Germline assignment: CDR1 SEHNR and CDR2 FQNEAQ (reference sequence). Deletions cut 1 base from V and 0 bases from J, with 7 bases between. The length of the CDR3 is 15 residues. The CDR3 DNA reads TGTGCCAGCAGCTTAGGCAACCTCTCTGGAAACACCATATATTTT. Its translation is CASSLGNLSGNTIYF.

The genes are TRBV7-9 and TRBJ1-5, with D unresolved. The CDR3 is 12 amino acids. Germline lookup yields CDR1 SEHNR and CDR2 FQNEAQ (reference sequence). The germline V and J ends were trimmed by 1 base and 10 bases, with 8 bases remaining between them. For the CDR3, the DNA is TGTGCCAGCAGCTTAGATAGCTCCCCCCAGCATTTT. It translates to CASSLDSSPQHF.

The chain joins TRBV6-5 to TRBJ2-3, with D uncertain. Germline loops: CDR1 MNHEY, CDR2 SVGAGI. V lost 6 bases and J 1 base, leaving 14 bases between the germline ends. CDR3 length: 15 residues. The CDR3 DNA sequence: TGTGCCAGCAGCCCGGCCCAGTTAGGCACAGATACGCAGTATTTT. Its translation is CASSPAQLGTDTQYF.

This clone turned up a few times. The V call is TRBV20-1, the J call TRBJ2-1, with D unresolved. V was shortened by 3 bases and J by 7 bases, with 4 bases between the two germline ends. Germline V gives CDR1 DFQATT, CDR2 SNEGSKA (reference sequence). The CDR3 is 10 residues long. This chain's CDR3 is CSASENEQFF. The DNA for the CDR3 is TGCAGTGCTAGTGAAAATGAGCAGTTCTTC.

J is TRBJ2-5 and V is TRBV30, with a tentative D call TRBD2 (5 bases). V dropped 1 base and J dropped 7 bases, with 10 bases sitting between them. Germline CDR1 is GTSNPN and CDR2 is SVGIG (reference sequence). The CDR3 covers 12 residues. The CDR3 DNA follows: TGTGCCTGGAGTGAGGACTCTGGGACCCAGTACTTC. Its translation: CAWSEDSGTQYF.

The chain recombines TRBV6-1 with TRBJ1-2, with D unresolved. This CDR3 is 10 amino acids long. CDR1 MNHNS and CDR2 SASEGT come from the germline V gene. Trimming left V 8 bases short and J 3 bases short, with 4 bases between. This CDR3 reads CASADYGYTF. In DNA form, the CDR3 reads TGTGCCAGCGCCGACTATGGCTACACCTTC.

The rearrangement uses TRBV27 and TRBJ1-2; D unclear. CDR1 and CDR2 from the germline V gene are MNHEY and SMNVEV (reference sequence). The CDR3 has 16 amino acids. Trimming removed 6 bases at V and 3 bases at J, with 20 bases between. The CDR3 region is CASRREGGPAYYGYTF. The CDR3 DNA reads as TGTGCCAGCAGGAGGGAGGGAGGGCCCGCATACTATGGCTACACCTTC.

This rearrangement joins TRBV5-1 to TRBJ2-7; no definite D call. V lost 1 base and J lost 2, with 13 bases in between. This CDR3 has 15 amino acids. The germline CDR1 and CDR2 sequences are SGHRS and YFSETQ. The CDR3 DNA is TGCGCCAGCAGCTTGTCCCCTGGAGAGACCTACGAGCAGTACTTC. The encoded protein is CASSLSPGETYEQYF.

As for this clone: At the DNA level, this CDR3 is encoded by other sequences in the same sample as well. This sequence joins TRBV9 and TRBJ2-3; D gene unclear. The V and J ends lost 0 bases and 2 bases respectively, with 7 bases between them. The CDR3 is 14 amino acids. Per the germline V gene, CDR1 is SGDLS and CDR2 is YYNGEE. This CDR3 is CASSVEAATDTQYF. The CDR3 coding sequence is TGTGCCAGCAGCGTAGAGGCCGCCACAGATACGCAGTATTTT.

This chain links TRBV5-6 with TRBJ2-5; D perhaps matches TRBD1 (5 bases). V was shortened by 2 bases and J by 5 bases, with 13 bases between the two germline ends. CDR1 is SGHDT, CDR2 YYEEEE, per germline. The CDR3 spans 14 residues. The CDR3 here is CASSFVGARETQYF. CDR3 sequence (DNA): TGTGCCAGCAGCTTTGTTGGGGCGCGGGAGACCCAGTACTTC.

The CDR3 is CASSSTTGANVLTF. In DNA, the CDR3 is TGTGCCAGCAGTTCTACGACTGGGGCCAACGTCCTGACTTTC. The chain uses TRBV6-5 and TRBJ2-6; unclear D gene. The germline V gene encodes CDR1 MNHEY and CDR2 SVGAGI. The V and J ends lost 4 bases and 2 bases respectively, with 6 bases between them. The CDR3 contains 14 residues.

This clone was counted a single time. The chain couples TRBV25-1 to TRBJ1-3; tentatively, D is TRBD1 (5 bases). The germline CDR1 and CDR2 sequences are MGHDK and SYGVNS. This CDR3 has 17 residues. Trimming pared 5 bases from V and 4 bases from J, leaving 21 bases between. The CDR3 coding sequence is TGTGCCAGCAGTCCCCCCAGCAGGGCCAAAGGAGGAAACACCATATATTTT. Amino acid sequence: CASSPPSRAKGGNTIYF.

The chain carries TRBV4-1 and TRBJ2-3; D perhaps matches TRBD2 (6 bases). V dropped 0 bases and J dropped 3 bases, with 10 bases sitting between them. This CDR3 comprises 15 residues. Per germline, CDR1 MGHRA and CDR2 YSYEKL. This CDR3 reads CASSQDGLNTDTQYF. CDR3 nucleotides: TGCGCCAGCAGCCAAGATGGACTAAATACAGATACGCAGTATTTT.

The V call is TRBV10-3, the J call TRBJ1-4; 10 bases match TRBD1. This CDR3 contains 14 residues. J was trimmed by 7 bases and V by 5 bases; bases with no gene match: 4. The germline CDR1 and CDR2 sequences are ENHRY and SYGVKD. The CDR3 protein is CAISRTGGSEKLFF. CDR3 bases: TGTGCCATCAGTCGGACAGGGGGAAGTGAAAAACTGTTTTTT.

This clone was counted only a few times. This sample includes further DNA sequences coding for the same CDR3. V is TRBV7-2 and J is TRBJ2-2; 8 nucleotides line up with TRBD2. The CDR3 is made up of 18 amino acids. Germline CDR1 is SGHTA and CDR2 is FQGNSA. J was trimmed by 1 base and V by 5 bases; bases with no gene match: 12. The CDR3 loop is CASSRIKASGLNTGELFF. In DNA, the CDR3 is TGTGCCAGCAGCAGAATCAAGGCTAGCGGGCTGAACACCGGGGAGCTGTTTTTT.

CDR3 residues: CASGRDRGLFEQYF. For the CDR3, the DNA is TGCGCCAGCGGAAGAGACAGGGGGCTTTTCGAGCAGTACTTC. The rearrangement links TRBV4-3 to TRBJ2-7; 10 nucleotides match TRBD1. V shed 8 bases and J 6 bases; nucleotides not matched to a gene: 10. In germline, CDR1 is LGHNA, CDR2 YSLEER. The CDR3 is made up of 14 amino acids.

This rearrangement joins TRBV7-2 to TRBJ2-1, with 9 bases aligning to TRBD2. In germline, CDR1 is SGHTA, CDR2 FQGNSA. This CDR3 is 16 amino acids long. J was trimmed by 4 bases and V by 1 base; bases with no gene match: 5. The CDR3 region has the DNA TGTGCCAGCAGCTTAGTTGGTCTAGCGGGATACAATGAGCAGTTCTTC. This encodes CASSLVGLAGYNEQFF.

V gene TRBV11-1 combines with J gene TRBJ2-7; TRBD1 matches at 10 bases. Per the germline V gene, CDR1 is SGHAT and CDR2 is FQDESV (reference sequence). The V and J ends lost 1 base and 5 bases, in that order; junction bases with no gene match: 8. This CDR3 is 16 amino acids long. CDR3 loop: CASSLGQGARQHEQYF. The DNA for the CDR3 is TGTGCCAGCAGCTTAGGACAGGGGGCACGGCAACACGAGCAGTACTTC.

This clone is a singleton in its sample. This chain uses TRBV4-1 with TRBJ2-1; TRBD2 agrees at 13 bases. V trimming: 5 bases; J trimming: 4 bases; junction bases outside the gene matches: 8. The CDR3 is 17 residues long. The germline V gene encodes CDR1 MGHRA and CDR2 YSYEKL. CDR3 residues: CASSERTSGSTYNEQFF. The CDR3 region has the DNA TGCGCCAGCAGCGAGCGGACTAGCGGGAGCACGTACAATGAGCAGTTCTTC.

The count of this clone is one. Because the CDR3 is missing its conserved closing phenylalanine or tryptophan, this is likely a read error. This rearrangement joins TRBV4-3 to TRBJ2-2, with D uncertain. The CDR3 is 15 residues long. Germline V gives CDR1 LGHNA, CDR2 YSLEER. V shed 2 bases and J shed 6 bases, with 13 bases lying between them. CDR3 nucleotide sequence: TGCGCCAGCAGCCAACACCCGAGTCTAGCCGGGGAGCTGTTTTCT. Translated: CASSQHPSLAGELFS.

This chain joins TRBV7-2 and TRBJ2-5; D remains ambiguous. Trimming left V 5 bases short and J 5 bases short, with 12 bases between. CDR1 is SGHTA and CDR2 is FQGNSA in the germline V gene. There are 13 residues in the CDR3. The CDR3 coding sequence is TGTGCCAGCAGCCAGAGGTGGGCTGAGACCCAGTACTTC. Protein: CASSQRWAETQYF.